Included here is one T cell receptor beta chain sequence, with context. No cognate antigen has been identified for it. No base quality information exists; no much larger clone differs at one position. This sample is drawn from a study of T cell responses to AZD1222 COVID-19 vaccine (dated by TCRdb to the early 2020s). About the study as a whole: A total of approximately 230 trial participants underwent TCR sequencing, of whom roughly 210 received two doses of AZD1222 and around 25 received two doses of the MenACWY control vaccine. Enrollment into the trials was organized by age into subgroups of 18-55, 56-69 and 70-plus years, and those subgroups contained roughly 150, 30 and 60 TCR-sequenced participants, respectively.

The CDR3 regions of human TCRbeta chains were analyzed by immunosequencing. Turning to the authors' computational methods: Repertoire TCRs were checked for matches against a reference library of SARS-CoV-2-specific TCRs that had been generated using the MIRA antigen-specificity platform. Breadth was defined as the fraction of unique TCRs that were SARS-CoV-2-associated. Depth was defined as the fraction of total T cells that were SARS-CoV-2-associated. Using the MIRA data, every spike-specific TCR was mapped to the spike region that the TCR reacted to and assigned to either a CD4 or a CD8 class. Log10-transformed breadth and depth values were compared by one-way ANOVA with Sidak's multiple comparisons tests. The immuneACCESS repertoire file appears here via TCRdb, limited to in-frame rearrangements. These files lack a portion of the clones; in checked studies, under half of the deficit traces to unresolved V genes, and the cause of the others is not known. The V and J calls and clone size were taken over from that table, and D and trimming were inferred from the DNA. Recorded for this sample are around 200,000 clones; just under 95% of them occurred a single time. The ten biggest clones cover around 0.96% of the sample.

The junction shows trimming of 5 bases on V and 4 bases on J, plus 18 bases between the germline ends. The CDR3 contains 15 residues, cysteine and phenylalanine counted. This entry keeps only the CDR3 DNA: 45 bases, framed from base 1. Taken from the germline V gene, the CDR1 and CDR2 loops are SQVTM and ANQGSEA. The sample's time point, from its label and the paper: about 28 days (+/-7) after the second vaccine dose. The treatment or condition label here, explained by the study, means: meningococcal conjugate vaccine given as trial control. Vaccinee samples were obtained from the UK trials COV001 and COV002, which included a single-blind randomized controlled phase 2/3 trial of AZD1222 (ChAdOx1 nCoV-19) in healthy adults. Trial participant PBMC samples were collected at day 0 and day 28 after the second dose for TCRbeta chain sequencing. Summary of the overall study and its limitations: Participants were mostly white British and included more females than males, and it was suggested by the authors that clonal diversity may have been underestimated. After two AZD1222 doses, spike-specific TCR breadth and depth were significantly higher than at day 0 and than in MenACWY recipients. The whole spike protein was spanned by vaccine-associated CD4 TCRs, and dominant responses were seen in regions 160-218 and 743-854. Because no day 14 peak-response samples were available, the repertoires could be characterized only after the peak T cell response. Epitopes outside the regions mutated in the B.1.351 and B.1.1.7 variants were reportedly recognized by nearly half of the unique spike-specific TCRs. Only a handful of AZD1222 recipients were SARS-CoV-2 seropositive at baseline, limiting conclusions about previously exposed vaccinees. In the small 56-69-year group, the increase in depth fell short of significance, most likely because of low power.

Source: peripheral blood, taken 28 days after the second dose of the MenACWY control vaccine. The rearrangement joined TRBV29-1 to TRBJ2-1; perhaps TRBD1 is the D gene, with 5 bases matching. This sequence was found in an adult who received the MenACWY meningococcal vaccine as a control. The nucleotides read TGCAGCGTTCACCCTCAGGGAAGGTCTTACAATGAGCAGTTCTTC. Its translation is CSVHPQGRSYNEQFF.